These 18 T cell receptor beta chains came from one sample sequenced in a study of blood T cell repertoires in COVID-19. TCRdb keeps only in-frame clones here, not all; method: immunoSEQ multiplex PCR. Of approximately 85,000 clones in the sample, 80% to 90% are singletons; the top ten hold less than 15%. The material sequenced was peripheral blood. Receptors originate from a human donor in a cohort sampled during active COVID-19.

This chain uses TRBV7-2 with TRBJ2-1, with D uncertain. With 2 bases removed from V and 3 bases from J, the gap between germline ends came to 8 bases. The CDR3 has 14 residues. The germline V gene has CDR1 SGHTA and CDR2 FQGNSA. DNA for the CDR3: TGTGCCAGCAGCTTAAACTACGGCTACAATGAGCAGTTCTTC. Protein: CASSLNYGYNEQFF. Looking up the rest from reference TRBV7-2 and TRBJ2-1 gives the full variable domain: GAGVSQSPSNKVTEKGKDVELRCDPISGHTALYWYRQSLGQGLEFLIYFQGNSAPDKSGLPSDRFSAERTGGSVSTLTIQRTQQEDSAVYLCASSLNYGYNEQFFGPGTRLTVL.

This rearrangement joins TRBV27 to TRBJ1-6; the D is unclear. Per the germline V gene, CDR1 is MNHEY and CDR2 is SMNVEV (reference sequence). The ends were cut back, 6 bases at V and 6 bases at J, with 9 bases in the middle. The CDR3 has 13 amino acids. The CDR3 loop reads CASSRLTNSPLHF. The CDR3 DNA sequence: TGTGCCAGCAGCCGACTGACTAATTCACCCCTCCACTTT.

This clone appeared a single time. This chain links TRBV18 with TRBJ2-5; the D gene is possibly TRBD1 (6 bases). The CDR3 length is 15 residues. Trimming took 1 base from V and 5 from J, leaving 14 bases between them. Germline CDR1 is KGHSH and CDR2 is LQKENI. This chain's CDR3 is CASSPLDTGIETQYF. In DNA form, the CDR3 reads TGTGCCAGCTCACCACTAGACACAGGGATCGAGACCCAGTACTTC. Full variable domain (missing parts from reference TRBV18 and TRBJ2-5): NAGVMQNPRHLVRRRGQEARLRCSPMKGHSHVYWYRQLPEEGLKFMVYLQKENIIDESGMPKERFSAEFPKEGPSILRIQQVVRGDSAAYFCASSPLDTGIETQYFGPGTRLLVL.

This clone was found once. The CDR3 reads CASSLPGTGGNIQYF. CDR3 in DNA: TGCGCCAGCAGCCTCCCCGGGACAGGGGGTAACATTCAGTACTTC. The gene calls are TRBV4-1 and TRBJ2-4; TRBD1 agrees at 11 bases. The V gene's germline CDR1 is MGHRA and CDR2 YSYEKL. This CDR3 region has 15 residues. Losses at the gene ends were 4 bases for V and 7 bases for J; bases not matched to a gene: 6.

The CDR3 bases are TGTGCCAGCAGCCTGGGAATGGCTAGCGGGGGGCCAACAGATACGCAGTATTTT. This encodes CASSLGMASGGPTDTQYF. The J gene is TRBJ2-3, the V gene TRBV7-2; TRBD2 aligns across 11 bases. The CDR3 consists of 18 residues. The ends lost 5 bases at V and 3 bases at J; junction bases unmatched: 13. The germline gives CDR1 SGHTA, CDR2 FQGNSA.

Only a few counts were recorded for this clone. This chain links TRBV2 with TRBJ1-2; D remains ambiguous. The germline gives CDR1 SNHLY, CDR2 FYNNEI. Trimming shortened V by 6 bases and J by 7 bases, and 12 bases separated the two germline ends. The CDR3 extends over 12 amino acids. CDR3 amino acids: CASSPELAGYTF. The CDR3 DNA sequence: TGTGCCAGCAGCCCCGAGCTTGCTGGCTACACCTTC.

The chain has TRBV27 and TRBJ1-6; D remains ambiguous. The CDR3 runs to 16 residues. Trimming shortened V by 6 bases and J by 6 bases, and 18 bases separated the two germline ends. From germline, CDR1 is MNHEY and CDR2 SMNVEV (reference sequence). The CDR3 DNA sequence: TGTGCCAGCAGCTTTGACCGTCGAGGCCTTAATTCACCCCTCCACTTT. As protein: CASSFDRRGLNSPLHF.

The gene calls are TRBV7-9 and TRBJ1-1; D remains ambiguous. Trimming pared 3 bases from V and 0 bases from J, leaving 5 bases between. Per germline, CDR1 SEHNR and CDR2 FQNEAQ (reference sequence). The CDR3 is 13 amino acids. This CDR3 reads CASSFNMNTEAFF. In DNA, the CDR3 is TGTGCCAGCAGCTTTAACATGAACACTGAAGCTTTCTTT. Together with reference TRBV7-9 and TRBJ1-1, the CDR3 gives the full variable domain: DTGVSQNPRHKITKRGQNVTFRCDPISEHNRLYWYRQTLGQGPEFLTYFQNEAQLEKSRLLSDRFSAERPKGSFSTLEIQRTEQGDSAMYLCASSFNMNTEAFFGQGTRLTVV.

V is TRBV30 and J is TRBJ2-5; 9 bases fit TRBD2. V was clipped by 0 bases and J by 4 bases; unmatched bases: 6. The CDR3 sequence is 15 residues long. Per germline, CDR1 GTSNPN and CDR2 SVGIG (reference sequence). The CDR3, as DNA: TGTGCCTGGAGTGTAGGGACTAGCACGCTAGAGACCCAGTACTTC. Translating it yields CAWSVGTSTLETQYF.

The chain joins TRBV3-1 (or the pseudogene TRBV3-2) to TRBJ2-7; 16 nucleotides line up with TRBD2. Germline CDR1 LGHDT, CDR2 YNNKEL (reference sequence). Trimming at V came to 3 bases and at J to 5 bases, leaving 4 bases not matched to a gene. The CDR3 has 16 residues. In DNA form, the CDR3 reads TGTGCCAGCAGCCAGGGACTAGCGGGGGGGCAGAACGAGCAGTACTTC. Protein: CASSQGLAGGQNEQYF.

The chain is built from TRBV5-4 and TRBJ1-2; TRBD1 aligns across 7 bases. This CDR3 region has 14 residues. After removal of 4 bases from V and 5 bases from J, the junction contained 8 bases not matched to a gene. Germline V CDR1 and CDR2: SGHNT, YYREEE (reference sequence). The CDR3 loop is CASSEGQRLYGYTF. The CDR3 DNA is TGTGCCAGCAGCGAGGGACAGCGCTTGTATGGCTACACCTTC.

V and J are TRBV30 and TRBJ1-2; tentative D call: TRBD1 (6 bases). Germline V gene data show CDR1 as GTSNPN and CDR2 as SVGIG (reference sequence). The CDR3 spans 14 residues. The V end was cut by 5 bases, the J end by 4 bases, with 17 bases between. The CDR3 DNA reads TGTGCCTGGGCCCCTCAGGGGCGCTTCTATGGCTACACCTTC. Translated, it gives CAWAPQGRFYGYTF.

Here the CDR3 reads CASSRDRVSGELFF. The CDR3 nucleotides read TGTGCCAGCAGCCGGGACAGGGTGTCCGGGGAGCTGTTTTTT. The chain combines TRBV27 with TRBJ2-2; 9 bases align to TRBD1. The germline CDR1 and CDR2 sequences are MNHEY and SMNVEV (reference sequence). There are 14 residues in the CDR3. Germline trimming cut 6 bases from V and 6 bases from J; bases unmatched to any gene: 5.

CDR3 nucleotide sequence: TGTGCCAGCAGCCTCCAGGCGGGCCAAGAGACCCAGTACTTC. Its protein is CASSLQAGQETQYF. The chain couples TRBV7-2 to TRBJ2-5; TRBD2 is a possible D gene (5 bases). The CDR3 consists of 14 residues. V lost 5 bases, J lost 1 base, and 11 bases lay in between. Germline V gene lookup returns CDR1 SGHTA and CDR2 FQGNSA.

The rearrangement links TRBV30 to TRBJ2-2; no reliable D call. V was trimmed by 1 base and J by 1 base, leaving 7 bases between them. Looked up from germline, CDR1 is GTSNPN and CDR2 is SVGIG (reference sequence). The CDR3 runs to 14 residues. The CDR3 loop is CAWSASGNTGELFF. The CDR3 DNA reads as TGTGCCTGGAGTGCCTCAGGGAACACCGGGGAGCTGTTTTTT.

The chain links TRBV2 to TRBJ2-3, with D uncertain. Trimming stripped 2 bases from V and 1 base from J, with 7 bases between. The germline gives CDR1 SNHLY, CDR2 FYNNEI. This CDR3 is built from 14 residues. The DNA for the CDR3 is TGTGCCAGCAGTGAAAACCTAGGCACAGATACGCAGTATTTT. Its protein is CASSENLGTDTQYF.

This clone was seen a few times. The chain couples TRBV10-3 to TRBJ1-6, with 7 positions matching TRBD1. V lost 6 bases, J lost 5 bases, and 7 bases stayed unmatched. Per germline, CDR1 ENHRY and CDR2 SYGVKD. The CDR3 is 15 residues long. The CDR3 loop is CAIRPGQRNNSPLHF. In DNA form, the CDR3 reads TGTGCCATCAGGCCGGGACAGCGTAATAATTCACCCCTCCACTTT.

This clone came up once. V usage is TRBV5-1 and J usage is TRBJ2-7; weak D call: TRBD1 (6 bases). V lost 7 bases and J 4 bases, leaving 18 bases between the germline ends. Germline values: CDR1 SGHRS, CDR2 YFSETQ. The CDR3 runs to 14 residues. The CDR3 region has the DNA TGCGCCAGCCTTCCCTCGGGACATATTTACGAGCAGTACTTC. This translates into CASLPSGHIYEQYF.